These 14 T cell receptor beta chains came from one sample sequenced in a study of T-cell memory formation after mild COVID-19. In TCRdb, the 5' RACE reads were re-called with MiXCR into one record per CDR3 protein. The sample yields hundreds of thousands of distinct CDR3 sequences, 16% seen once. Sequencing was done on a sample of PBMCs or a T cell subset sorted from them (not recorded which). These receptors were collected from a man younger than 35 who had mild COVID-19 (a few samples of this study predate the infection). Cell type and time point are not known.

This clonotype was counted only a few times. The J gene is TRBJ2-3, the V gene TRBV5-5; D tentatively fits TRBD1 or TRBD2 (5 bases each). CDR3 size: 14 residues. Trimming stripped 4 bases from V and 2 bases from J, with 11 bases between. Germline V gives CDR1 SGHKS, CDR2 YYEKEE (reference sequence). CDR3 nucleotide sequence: TGTGCCAGCAGCCCGGGACCGAACACAGATACGCAGTATTTT. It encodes CASSPGPNTDTQYF. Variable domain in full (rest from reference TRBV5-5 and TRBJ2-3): DAGVTQSPTHLIKTRGQQVTLRCSPISGHKSVSWYQQVLGQGPQFIFQYYEKEERGRGNFPDRFSARQFPNYSSELNVNALLLGDSALYLCASSPGPNTDTQYFGPGTRLTVL.

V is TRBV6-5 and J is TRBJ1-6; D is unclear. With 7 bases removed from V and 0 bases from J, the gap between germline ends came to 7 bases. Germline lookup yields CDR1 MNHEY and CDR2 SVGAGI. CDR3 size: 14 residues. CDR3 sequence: CASTASSYNSPLHF. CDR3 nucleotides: TGTGCCAGCACAGCGAGCTCCTATAATTCACCCCTCCACTTT.

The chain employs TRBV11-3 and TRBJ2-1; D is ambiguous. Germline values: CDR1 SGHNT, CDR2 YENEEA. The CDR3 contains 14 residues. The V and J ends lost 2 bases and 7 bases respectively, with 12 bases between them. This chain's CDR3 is CASSLNRAANEQFF. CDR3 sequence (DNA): TGTGCCAGCAGCTTAAATAGGGCGGCAAATGAGCAGTTCTTC.

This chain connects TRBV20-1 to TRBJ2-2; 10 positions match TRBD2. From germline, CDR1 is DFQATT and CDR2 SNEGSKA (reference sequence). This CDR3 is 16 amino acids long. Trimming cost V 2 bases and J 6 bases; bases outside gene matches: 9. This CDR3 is CSARPAGGPKAGELFF. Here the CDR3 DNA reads TGCAGTGCTAGACCAGCGGGGGGGCCGAAGGCCGGGGAGCTGTTTTTT.

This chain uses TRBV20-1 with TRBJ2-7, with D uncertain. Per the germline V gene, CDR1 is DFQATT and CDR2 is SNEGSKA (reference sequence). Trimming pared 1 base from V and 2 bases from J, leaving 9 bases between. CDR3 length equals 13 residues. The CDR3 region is CSARGTATYEQYF. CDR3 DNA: TGCAGTGCTAGAGGGACCGCTACCTACGAGCAGTACTTC.

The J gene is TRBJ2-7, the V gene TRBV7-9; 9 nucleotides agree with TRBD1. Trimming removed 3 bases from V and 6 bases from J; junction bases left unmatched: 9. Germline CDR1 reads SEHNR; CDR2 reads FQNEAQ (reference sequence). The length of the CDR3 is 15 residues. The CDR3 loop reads CASSFLQGASGEQYF. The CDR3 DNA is TGTGCCAGCAGCTTTCTACAGGGGGCGAGCGGCGAGCAGTACTTC.

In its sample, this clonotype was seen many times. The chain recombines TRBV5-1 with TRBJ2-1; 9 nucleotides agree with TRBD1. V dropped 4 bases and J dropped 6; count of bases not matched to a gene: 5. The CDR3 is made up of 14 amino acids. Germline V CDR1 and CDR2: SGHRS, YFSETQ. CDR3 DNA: TGCGCCAGCAGCCGACAGGGGGACCCCAATGAGCAGTTCTTC. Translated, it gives CASSRQGDPNEQFF.

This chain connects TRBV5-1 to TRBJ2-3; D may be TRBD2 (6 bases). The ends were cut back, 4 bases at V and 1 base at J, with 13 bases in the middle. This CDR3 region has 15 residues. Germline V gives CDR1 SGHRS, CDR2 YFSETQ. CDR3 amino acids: CASSRGVGGTDTQYF. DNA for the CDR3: TGCGCCAGCAGCCGCGGGGTAGGGGGCACAGATACGCAGTATTTT.

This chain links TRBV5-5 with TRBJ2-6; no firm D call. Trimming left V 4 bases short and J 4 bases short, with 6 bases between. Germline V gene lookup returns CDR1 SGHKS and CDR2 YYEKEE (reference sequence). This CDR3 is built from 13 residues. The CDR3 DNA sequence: TGTGCCAGCAGCGTTTACGGGGCCAACGTCCTGACTTTC. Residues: CASSVYGANVLTF.

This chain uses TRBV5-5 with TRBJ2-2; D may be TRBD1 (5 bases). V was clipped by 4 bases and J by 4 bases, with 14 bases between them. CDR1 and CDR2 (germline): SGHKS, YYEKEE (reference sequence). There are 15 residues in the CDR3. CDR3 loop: CASSPYSGATGELFF. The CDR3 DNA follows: TGTGCCAGCAGCCCGTACTCTGGGGCCACCGGGGAGCTGTTTTTT. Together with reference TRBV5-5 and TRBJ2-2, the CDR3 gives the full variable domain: DAGVTQSPTHLIKTRGQQVTLRCSPISGHKSVSWYQQVLGQGPQFIFQYYEKEERGRGNFPDRFSARQFPNYSSELNVNALLLGDSALYLCASSPYSGATGELFFGEGSRLTVL.

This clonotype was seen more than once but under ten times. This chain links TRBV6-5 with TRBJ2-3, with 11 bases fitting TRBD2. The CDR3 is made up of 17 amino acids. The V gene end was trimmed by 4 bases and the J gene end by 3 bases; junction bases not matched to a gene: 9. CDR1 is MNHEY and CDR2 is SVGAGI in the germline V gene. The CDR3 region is CASSSLAGGPRTDTQYF. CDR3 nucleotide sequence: TGTGCCAGCAGTTCTTTAGCGGGGGGGCCGCGGACAGATACGCAGTATTTT.

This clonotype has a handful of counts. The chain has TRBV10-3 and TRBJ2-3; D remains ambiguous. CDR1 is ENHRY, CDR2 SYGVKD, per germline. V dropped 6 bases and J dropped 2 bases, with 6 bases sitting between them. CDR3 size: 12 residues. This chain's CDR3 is CAIRGITDTQYF. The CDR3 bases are TGTGCCATCAGAGGAATCACAGATACGCAGTATTTT.

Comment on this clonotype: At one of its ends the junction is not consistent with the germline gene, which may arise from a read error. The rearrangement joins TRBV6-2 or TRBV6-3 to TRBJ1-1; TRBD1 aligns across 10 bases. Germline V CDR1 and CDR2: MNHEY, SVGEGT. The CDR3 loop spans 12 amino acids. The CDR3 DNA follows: TGTGCCAGCAGTACGCGACAGGGGGCATACTCTTTT. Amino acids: CASSTRQGAYSF.

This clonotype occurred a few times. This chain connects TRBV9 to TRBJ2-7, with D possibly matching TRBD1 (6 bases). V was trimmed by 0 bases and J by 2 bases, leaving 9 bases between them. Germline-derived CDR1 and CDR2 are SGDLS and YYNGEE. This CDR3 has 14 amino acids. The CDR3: CASSVGRGAYEQYF. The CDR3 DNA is TGTGCCAGCAGCGTAGGCAGGGGCGCCTACGAGCAGTACTTC.